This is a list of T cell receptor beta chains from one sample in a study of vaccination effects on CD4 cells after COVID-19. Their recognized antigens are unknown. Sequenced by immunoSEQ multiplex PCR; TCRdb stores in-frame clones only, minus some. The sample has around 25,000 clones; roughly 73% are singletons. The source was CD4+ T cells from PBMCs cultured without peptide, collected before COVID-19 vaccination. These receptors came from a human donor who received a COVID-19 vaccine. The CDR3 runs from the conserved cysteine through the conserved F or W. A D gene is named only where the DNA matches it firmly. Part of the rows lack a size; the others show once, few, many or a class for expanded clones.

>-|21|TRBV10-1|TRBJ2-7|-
CASSESVTTSPILDKPYEQYF
TGCGCCAGCAGTGAGTCAGTTACTACTTCACCGATACTTGATAAACCCTACGAGCAGTACTTC
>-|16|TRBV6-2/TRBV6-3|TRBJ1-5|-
CASTPGRGRGNQPQHF
TGTGCCAGCACCCCCGGCAGGGGTCGGGGCAATCAGCCCCAGCATTTT
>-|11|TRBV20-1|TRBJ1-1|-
CSAETNTEAFF
TGCAGTGCAGAGACGAACACTGAAGCTTTCTTT
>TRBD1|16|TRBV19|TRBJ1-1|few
CASSTQGAPGNTEAFF
TGTGCCAGTAGTACGCAGGGGGCTCCCGGCAACACTGAAGCTTTCTTT
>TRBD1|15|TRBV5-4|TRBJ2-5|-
CAWSPPDRGPETQYF
TGTGCCTGGTCCCCCCCGGACAGGGGGCCAGAGACCCAGTACTTC
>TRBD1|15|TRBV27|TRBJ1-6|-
CASSGTGRYNSPLHF
TGTGCCAGCAGCGGGACAGGGCGCTATAATTCACCCCTCCACTTT
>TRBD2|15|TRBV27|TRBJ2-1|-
CASSFSGGGMNEQFF
TGTGCCAGCAGTTTTTCCGGGGGGGGGATGAATGAGCAGTTCTTC
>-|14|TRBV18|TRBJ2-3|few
CASSPSVFTDTQYF
TGTGCCAGCTCACCTAGCGTCTTCACAGATACGCAGTATTTT
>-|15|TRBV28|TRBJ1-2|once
CASSLPDRANYGYTF
TGTGCCAGCAGTTTACCCGACAGAGCTAACTATGGCTACACCTTC
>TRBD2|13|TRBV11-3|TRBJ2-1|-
CASSLGLAGKQFF
TGTGCCAGCAGCTTGGGGCTAGCGGGTAAGCAGTTCTTC
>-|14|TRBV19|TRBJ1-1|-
CASSIAPLSTEAFF
TGTGCCAGTAGTATAGCCCCCCTGAGCACTGAAGCTTTCTTT
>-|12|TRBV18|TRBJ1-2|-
CASSPMTSGYTF
TGTGCCAGCTCACCAATGACATCTGGCTACACCTTC
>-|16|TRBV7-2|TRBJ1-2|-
CASSLDRWRTTYGYTF
TGTGCCAGCAGCTTAGACCGGTGGAGGACCACCTATGGCTACACCTTC
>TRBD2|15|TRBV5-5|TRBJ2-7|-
CASSFGGRVPYEQYF
TGTGCCAGCAGCTTTGGAGGGAGGGTCCCCTACGAGCAGTACTTC
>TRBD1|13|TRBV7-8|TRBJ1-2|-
CASSGDRDYGYTF
TGTGCCAGCAGCGGGGACAGGGACTATGGCTACACCTTC
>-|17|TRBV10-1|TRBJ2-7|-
CASSDRGARLSIYEQYF
TGCGCCAGCAGTGATCGAGGGGCTCGGCTATCCATCTACGAGCAGTACTTC
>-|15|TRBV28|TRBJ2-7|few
CASSFGLHGNYEQYF
TGTGCCAGCAGTTTCGGGCTCCACGGGAACTACGAGCAGTACTTC
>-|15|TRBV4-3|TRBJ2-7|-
CASSQDAGISNEQYF
TGCGCCAGCAGCCAAGATGCAGGGATTTCCAACGAGCAGTACTTC
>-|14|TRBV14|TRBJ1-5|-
CASSQGGGNQPQHF
TGTGCCAGCAGCCAAGGGGGGGGGAATCAGCCCCAGCATTTT
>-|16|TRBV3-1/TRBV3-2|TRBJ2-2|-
CASSQGSYRLVGELFF
TGTGCCAGCAGCCAAGGCAGCTACCGTTTGGTCGGGGAGCTGTTTTTT
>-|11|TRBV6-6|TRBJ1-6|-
CASRLNSPLHF
TGTGCCAGCAGACTCAATTCACCCCTCCACTTT
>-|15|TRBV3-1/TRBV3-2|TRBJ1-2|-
CASSQGLTANYGYTF
TGTGCCAGCAGCCAAGGTCTGACGGCAAACTATGGCTACACCTTC
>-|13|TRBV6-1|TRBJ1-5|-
CASSEAGDQPQHF
TGTGCCAGCAGTGAGGCAGGGGACCAGCCCCAGCATTTT
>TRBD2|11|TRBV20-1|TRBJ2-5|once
CSAGLAETQYF
TGCAGTGCTGGACTAGCCGAGACCCAGTACTTC
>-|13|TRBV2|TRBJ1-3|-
CASTLGGGNTIYF
TGTGCCAGCACCCTGGGTGGTGGAAACACCATATATTTT
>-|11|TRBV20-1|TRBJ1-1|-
CSARRNTEAFF
TGCAGTGCTAGAAGGAACACTGAAGCTTTCTTT
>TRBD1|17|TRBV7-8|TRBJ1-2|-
CASSSLATQTGFVGYTF
TGTGCCAGCAGCTCCTTGGCAACTCAGACAGGGTTTGTTGGCTACACCTTC